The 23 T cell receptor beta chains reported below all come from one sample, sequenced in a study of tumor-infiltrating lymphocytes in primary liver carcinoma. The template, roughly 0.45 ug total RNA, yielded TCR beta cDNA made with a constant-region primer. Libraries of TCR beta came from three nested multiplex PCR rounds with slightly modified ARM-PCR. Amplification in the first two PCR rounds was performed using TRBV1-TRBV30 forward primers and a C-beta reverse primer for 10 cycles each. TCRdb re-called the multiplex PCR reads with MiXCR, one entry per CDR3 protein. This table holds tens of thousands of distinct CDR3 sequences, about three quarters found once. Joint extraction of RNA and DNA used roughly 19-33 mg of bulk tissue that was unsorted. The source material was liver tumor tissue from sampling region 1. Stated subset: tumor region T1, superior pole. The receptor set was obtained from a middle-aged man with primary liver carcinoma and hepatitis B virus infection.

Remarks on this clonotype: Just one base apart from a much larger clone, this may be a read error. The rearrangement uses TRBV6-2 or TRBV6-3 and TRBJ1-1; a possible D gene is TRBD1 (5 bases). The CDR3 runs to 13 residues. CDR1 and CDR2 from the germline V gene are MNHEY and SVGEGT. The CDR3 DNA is TGTGCCGGCAGCTGGGACTCGAACACTGAAGCTTTCTTT. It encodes CAGSWDSNTEAFF.

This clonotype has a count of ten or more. Here the CDR3 reads CASSYGLAGYNEQFF. The CDR3 DNA follows: TGTGCCAGCAGTTACGGACTAGCGGGTTACAATGAGCAGTTCTTC. The chain recombines TRBV12-3 or TRBV12-4 with TRBJ2-1; 11 bases map to TRBD2. There are 15 residues in the CDR3. V was pared by 4 bases and J by 4 bases, with 3 bases of the junction left unmatched.

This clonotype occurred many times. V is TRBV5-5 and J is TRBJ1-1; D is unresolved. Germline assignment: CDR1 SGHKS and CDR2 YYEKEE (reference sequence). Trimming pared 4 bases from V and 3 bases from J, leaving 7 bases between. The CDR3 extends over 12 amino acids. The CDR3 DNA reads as TGTGCCAGCAGCGGGAGGGACACTGAAGCTTTCTTT. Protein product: CASSGRDTEAFF.

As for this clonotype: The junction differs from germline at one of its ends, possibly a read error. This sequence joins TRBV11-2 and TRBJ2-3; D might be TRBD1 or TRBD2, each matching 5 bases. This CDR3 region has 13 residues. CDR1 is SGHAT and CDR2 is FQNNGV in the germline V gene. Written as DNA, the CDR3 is TGTGCCAGCAGGCCGACGGGGCTAGATGCGCAGTATTTT. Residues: CASRPTGLDAQYF. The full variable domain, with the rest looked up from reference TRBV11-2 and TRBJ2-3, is EAGVAQSPRYKIIEKRQSVAFWCNPISGHATLYWYQQILGQGPKLLIQFQNNGVVDDSQLPKDRFSAERLKGVDSTLKIQPAKLEDSAVYLCASRPTGLDAQYFGPGTRLTVL.

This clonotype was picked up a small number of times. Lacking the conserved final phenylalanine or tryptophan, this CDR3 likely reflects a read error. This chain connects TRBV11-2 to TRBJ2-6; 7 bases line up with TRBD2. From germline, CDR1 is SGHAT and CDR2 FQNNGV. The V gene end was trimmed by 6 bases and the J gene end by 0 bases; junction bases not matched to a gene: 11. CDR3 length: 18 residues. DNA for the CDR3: TGTGCCAGCAGTCGCTTTCCAGCGGGAAGCTCTGGGGCCAACGTCCTGACTTCC. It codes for CASSRFPAGSSGANVLTS.

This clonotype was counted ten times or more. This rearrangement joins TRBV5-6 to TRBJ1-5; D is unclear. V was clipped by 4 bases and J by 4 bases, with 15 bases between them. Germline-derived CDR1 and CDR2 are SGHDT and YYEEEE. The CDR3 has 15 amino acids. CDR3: CASSRSPAPNQPQHF. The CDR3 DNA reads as TGTGCCAGCAGCCGATCGCCGGCGCCTAATCAGCCCCAGCATTTT.

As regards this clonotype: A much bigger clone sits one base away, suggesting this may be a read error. The CDR3 DNA follows: TGTGCCAGCAGTTATGGACAGGGGAACACTGAAGCTTTCTTT. Its protein is CASSYGQGNTEAFF. The rearrangement joins TRBV28 to TRBJ1-1; TRBD1 matches at 8 bases. V was pared by 4 bases and J by 1 base, with 2 bases of the junction left unmatched. The CDR3 runs to 14 residues. Germline lookup yields CDR1 MDHEN and CDR2 SYDVKM.

The CDR3 here is CASSKADSLNAEAFF. CDR3 coding DNA: TGTGCCAGTAGTAAAGCGGACAGTCTTAACGCTGAAGCTTTCTTT. The V call is TRBV12-3 or TRBV12-4, the J call TRBJ1-1; D perhaps matches TRBD1 (6 bases). V was pared by 9 bases and J by 6 bases, with 23 bases between. The CDR3 covers 15 residues.

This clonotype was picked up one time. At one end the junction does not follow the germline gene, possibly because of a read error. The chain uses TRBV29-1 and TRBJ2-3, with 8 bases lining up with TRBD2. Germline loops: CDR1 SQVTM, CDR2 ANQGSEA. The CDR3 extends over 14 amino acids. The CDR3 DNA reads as TGCAGCATGGCGGCGGGGGGAGACACAGATACGCAATATTTT. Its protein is CSMAAGGDTDTQYF.

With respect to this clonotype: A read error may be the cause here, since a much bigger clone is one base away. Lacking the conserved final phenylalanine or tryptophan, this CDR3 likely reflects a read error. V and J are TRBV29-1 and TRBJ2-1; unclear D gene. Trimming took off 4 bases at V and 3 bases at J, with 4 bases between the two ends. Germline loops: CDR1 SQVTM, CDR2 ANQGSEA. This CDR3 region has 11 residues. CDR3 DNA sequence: TGCAGCGTTGCGGGCTACAATGAGCAGTTCTTA. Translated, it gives CSVAGYNEQFL.

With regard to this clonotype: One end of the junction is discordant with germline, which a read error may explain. The CDR3 DNA is TGTACCATCAGTGAGGGGGAGGGGACTCGGGCCAACGTCCTGACTTTC. As protein: CTISEGEGTRANVLTF. V and J are TRBV10-3 and TRBJ2-6; D is possibly TRBD2 (7 bases). CDR1 ENHRY and CDR2 SYGVKD come from the germline V gene. This CDR3 has 16 residues.

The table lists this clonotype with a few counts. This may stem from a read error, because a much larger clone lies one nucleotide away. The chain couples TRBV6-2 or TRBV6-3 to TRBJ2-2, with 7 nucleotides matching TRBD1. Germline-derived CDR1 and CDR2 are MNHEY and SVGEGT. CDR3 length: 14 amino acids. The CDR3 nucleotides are TGTGTCAGCAGTCCTGGACAGGAGACCGGGGAGCTGTTTTTT. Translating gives CVSSPGQETGELFF.

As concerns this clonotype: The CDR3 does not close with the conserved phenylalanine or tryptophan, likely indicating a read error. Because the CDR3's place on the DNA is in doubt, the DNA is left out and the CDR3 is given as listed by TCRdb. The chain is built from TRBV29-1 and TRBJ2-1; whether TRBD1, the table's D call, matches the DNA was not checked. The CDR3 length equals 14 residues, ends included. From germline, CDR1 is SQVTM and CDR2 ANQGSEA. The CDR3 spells CSGLPGQGVDEQLS.

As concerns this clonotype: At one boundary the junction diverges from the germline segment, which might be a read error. CDR3 residues: CASSFDGVNTGEPFF. The CDR3 region has the DNA TGTGCCAGCAGCTTCGACGGGGTGAACACCGGGGAGCCGTTCTTT. The gene calls are TRBV7-2 and TRBJ2-2; D may be TRBD2 (5 bases). The germline gives CDR1 SGHTA, CDR2 FQGNSA. The CDR3 extends over 15 amino acids.

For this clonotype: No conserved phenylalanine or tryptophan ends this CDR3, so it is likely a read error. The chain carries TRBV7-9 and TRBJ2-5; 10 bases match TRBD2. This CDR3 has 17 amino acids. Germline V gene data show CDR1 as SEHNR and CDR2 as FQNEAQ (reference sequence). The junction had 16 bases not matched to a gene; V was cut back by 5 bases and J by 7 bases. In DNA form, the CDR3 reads TGTGCCAGCAGCCCAACACAGGGGGGGCTAGCGGGAGTGACCCAGTACTCC. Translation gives CASSPTQGGLAGVTQYS.

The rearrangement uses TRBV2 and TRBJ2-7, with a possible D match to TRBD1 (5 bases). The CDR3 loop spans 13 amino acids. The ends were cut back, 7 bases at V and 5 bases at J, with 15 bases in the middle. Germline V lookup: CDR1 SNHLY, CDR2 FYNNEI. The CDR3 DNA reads TGTGCCAGCATCCTGGGGCCAACGGACGAGCAGTACTTC. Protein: CASILGPTDEQYF.

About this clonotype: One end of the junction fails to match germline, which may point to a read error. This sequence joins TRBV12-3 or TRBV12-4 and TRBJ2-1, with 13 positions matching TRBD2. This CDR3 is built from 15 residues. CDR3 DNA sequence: TGTGCCAGCAGGCGTCGAGGGACTAGCGGGAATGAACAGCTCTTC. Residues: CASRRRGTSGNEQLF.

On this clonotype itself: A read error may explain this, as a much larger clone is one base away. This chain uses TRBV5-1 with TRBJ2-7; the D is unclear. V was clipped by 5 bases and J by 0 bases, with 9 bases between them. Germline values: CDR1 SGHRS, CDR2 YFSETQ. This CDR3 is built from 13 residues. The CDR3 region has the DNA TGCGCCAGCAGGGTCGGAGCCTCCTACGAGCAGTACTTC. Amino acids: CASRVGASYEQYF.

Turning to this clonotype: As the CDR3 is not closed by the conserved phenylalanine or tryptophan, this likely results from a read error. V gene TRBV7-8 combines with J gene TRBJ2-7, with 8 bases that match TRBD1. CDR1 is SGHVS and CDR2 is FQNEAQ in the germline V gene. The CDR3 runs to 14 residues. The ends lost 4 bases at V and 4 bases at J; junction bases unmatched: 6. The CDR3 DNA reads TGTGCCAGCAGCTCAGTGACAGGGGCGTACGAGCAGTACTTA. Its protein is CASSSVTGAYEQYL.

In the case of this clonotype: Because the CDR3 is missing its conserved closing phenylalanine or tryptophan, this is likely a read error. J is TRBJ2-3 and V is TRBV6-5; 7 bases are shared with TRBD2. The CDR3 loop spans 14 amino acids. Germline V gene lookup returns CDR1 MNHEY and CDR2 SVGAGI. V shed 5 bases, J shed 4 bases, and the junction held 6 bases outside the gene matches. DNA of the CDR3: TGTGCCAGCAGTCAACTTGCGGGGGCAGATACGCAGTATTCT. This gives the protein CASSQLAGADTQYS.

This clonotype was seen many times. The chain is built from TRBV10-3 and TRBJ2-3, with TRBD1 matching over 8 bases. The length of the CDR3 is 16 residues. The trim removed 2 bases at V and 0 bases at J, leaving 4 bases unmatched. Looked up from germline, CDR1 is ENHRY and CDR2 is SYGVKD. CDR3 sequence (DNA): TGTGCCATCAGTGAGGTTAGGACAGGGAGCACAGATACGCAGTATTTT. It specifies CAISEVRTGSTDTQYF.

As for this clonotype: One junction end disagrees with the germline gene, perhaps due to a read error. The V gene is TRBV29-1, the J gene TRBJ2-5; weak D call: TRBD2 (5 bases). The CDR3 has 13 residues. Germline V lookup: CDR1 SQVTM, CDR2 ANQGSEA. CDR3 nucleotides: TGCAGGGTTGGTGAGAGGGCCGCTGAGACCCACTACTTC. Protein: CRVGERAAETHYF.

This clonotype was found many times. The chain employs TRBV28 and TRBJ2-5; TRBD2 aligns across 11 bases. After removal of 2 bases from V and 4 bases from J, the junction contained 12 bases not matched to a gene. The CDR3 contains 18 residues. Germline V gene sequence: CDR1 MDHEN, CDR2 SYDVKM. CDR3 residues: CASSLGTSGPRAGETQYF. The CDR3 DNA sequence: TGTGCCAGCAGTTTAGGGACTAGCGGTCCCAGGGCGGGAGAGACCCAGTACTTC.